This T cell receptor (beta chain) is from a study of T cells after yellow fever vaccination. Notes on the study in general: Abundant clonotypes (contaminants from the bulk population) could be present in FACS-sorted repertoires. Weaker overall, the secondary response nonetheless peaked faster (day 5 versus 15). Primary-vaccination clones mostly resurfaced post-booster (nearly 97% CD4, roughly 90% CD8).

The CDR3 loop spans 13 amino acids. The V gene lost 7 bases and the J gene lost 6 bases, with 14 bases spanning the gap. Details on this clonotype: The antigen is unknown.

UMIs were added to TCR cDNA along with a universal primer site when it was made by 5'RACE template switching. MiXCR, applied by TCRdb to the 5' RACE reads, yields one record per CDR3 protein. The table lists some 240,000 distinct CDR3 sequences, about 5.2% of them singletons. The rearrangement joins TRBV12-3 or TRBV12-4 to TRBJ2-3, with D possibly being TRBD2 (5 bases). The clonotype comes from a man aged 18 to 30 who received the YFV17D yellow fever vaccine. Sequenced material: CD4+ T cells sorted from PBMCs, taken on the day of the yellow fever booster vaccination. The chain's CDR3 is CASTLAEDDTQYF. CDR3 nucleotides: TGTGCCAGCACCCTAGCTGAGGACGATACGCAGTATTTT.